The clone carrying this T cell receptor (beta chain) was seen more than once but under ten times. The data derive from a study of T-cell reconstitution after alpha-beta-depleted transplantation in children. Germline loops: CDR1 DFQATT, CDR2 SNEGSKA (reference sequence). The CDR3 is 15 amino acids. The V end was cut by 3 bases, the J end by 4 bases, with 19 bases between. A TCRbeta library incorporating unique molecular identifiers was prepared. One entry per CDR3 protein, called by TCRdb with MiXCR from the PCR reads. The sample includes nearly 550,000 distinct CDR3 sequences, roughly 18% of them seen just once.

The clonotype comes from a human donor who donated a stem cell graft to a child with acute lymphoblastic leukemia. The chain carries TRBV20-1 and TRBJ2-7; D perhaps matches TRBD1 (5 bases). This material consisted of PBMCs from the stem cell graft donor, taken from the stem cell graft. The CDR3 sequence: CSASRGSSRAYEQYF. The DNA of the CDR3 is TGCAGTGCTAGTAGAGGTAGTAGCAGGGCGTACGAGCAGTACTTC.